The sequence of this T cell receptor (beta chain) was determined in a study of CD8 T cells in Susac syndrome (dated by TCRdb to the late 2010s). Some background on the complete study: The study used repertoire sequencing to test whether antigen drove CD8+ T cell activation and differentiation in Susac syndrome.

Results and caveats for the whole study, not just this receptor: The TCR sequencing and HLA analysis was acknowledged to have included a relatively small number of individuals.

Peripheral blood CD8+ and CD4+ T cells from healthy donors, Susac syndrome patients and multiple sclerosis patients were profiled by high-throughput TCR beta sequencing. The multiple sclerosis controls were treatment-naive patients whose relapsing-remitting disease, either stable or active, fulfilled the revised McDonald criteria. CD8+ TEMRA cells were enriched by FACS, while bulk CD8+ and CD4+ T cells were purified by magnetic negative isolation. Blood was collected in EDTA tubes and processed within 24 hours, with PBMCs isolated through density gradient centrifugation. PBMCs intended for TCR sequencing were cryopreserved in liquid nitrogen and were subsequently thawed in a 37 degrees C water bath. Purity of sorted or isolated CD4+, CD8+ and CD8+ TEMRA cells was at least 90%. As for this clonotype: Its cognate antigen has yet to be identified. There are no base qualities to consult, and no much larger clone falls within one base.

RNA was extracted using the RNeasy kit, and roughly 0.45 to 1 microgram was reverse transcribed with random hexamers. The immunoSEQ multiplex PCR assay, which covers 54 Vbeta and 13 Jbeta segments, was used to amplify TCR beta CDR3 regions. PCR amplification bias was corrected by using a synthetic template baseline for primer optimization and computational correction. On the study's bioinformatics: Reads were assigned to V, D and J genes according to IMGT and analyzed in immunoSEQ Analyzer, with only productive sequences retained. Clonality was calculated as one minus the Shannon entropy normalized by log2 of the number of productive unique sequences. For each patient and control, public and private clones were evaluated within the 100 most prevalent clones. Susac-specific clones were defined as absent from healthy and MS cohorts, some 1,000 published viral clones and other ImmuneACCESS disease sequences. The public reads were quality trimmed at Q25 with fastp and then assembled into clones with MiXCR by TCRdb, keeping productive beta chains. Duplicate CDR3 protein sequences are folded into a single record with the most common DNA and genes. The V and J calls here are based on TCRdb, not the publication. This sample has roughly 330,000 distinct CDR3 sequences in its table, and about 91% of those were observed once. The ten biggest clones cover about 0.063% of the sample.

The sample consisted of CD4+ T cells from PBMCs. This TCR came from a human donor with multiple sclerosis.

The CDR3 has the sequence CASSLPTGAGNEQFF. The nucleotide sequence reads TGCGCCAGCAGCCTACCGACAGGGGCTGGCAATGAGCAGTTCTTC. This sequence uses TRBV5-1 and TRBJ2-1; 8 nucleotides in the junction match TRBD1. Trimming leaves V shorter by 4 bases and J shorter by 6 bases, with the junction holding 9 bases beyond the gene matches. The CDR3, from cysteine to phenylalanine, totals 15 residues. Only the CDR3 DNA is retained, 45 bases long and in frame from the first base. From a lookup of the germline V gene, CDR1 and CDR2 are SGHRS and YFSETQ.